Sequencing of this TCR beta chain was carried out in a study of blood T cell repertoires in COVID-19. TCRdb's table, derived via immunoSEQ multiplex PCR, lists solely in-frame clones and lacks some. This table holds over 120,000 clones, roughly 83% found once. The germline CDR1 and CDR2 sequences are SGHNT and YYREEE (reference sequence). V was clipped by 1 base and J by 0 bases, with 7 bases between them. This CDR3 contains 14 residues. The material sequenced was peripheral blood. The sequence derives from a woman older than 75 with acute or convalescent COVID-19. The J gene is TRBJ1-1, the V gene TRBV5-4; D may be TRBD1 (6 bases). CDR3 sequence reads: CASSLRDMNTEAFF. CDR3 coding DNA: TGTGCCAGCAGCTTGAGGGACATGAACACTGAAGCTTTCTTT.